This T cell receptor (beta chain) was sequenced during a study of CD8 T cells in Susac syndrome. V was shortened by 6 bases and J by 0 bases, with 16 bases between the two germline ends. This CDR3 contains 16 residues. With random hexamers, reverse transcription was performed on about 0.5 to 1 ug of RNA. Across 54 Vbeta and 13 Jbeta, TCR beta CDR3 was amplified with immunoSEQ multiplex PCR. TCRdb reanalysed the immunoSEQ multiplex PCR reads using MiXCR and keeps one entry per CDR3 protein. Among roughly 150,000 distinct CDR3 sequences listed, about 91% were seen once. Study-wide findings and caveats: It was acknowledged in the study that the number of individuals who were included in its TCR sequencing and HLA analysis was relatively small.

Details on this clonotype: The target antigen is unknown.

The T cells that were sequenced for TCR beta were CD8+ and CD4+ cells from blood. The V and J genes are TRBV12-3 or TRBV12-4 and TRBJ2-3, with D maybe TRBD1 (6 bases). The TCR was taken from a human donor in good health. Input material: CD4+ T cells from PBMCs. The CDR3 spells CASSPLGGQSTDTQYF. In nucleotides, the CDR3 is TGTGCCAGCAGCCCCCTAGGGGGTCAGAGCACAGATACGCAGTATTTT.